A single sample is the source of the 31 T cell receptor beta chains below, sequenced in a study of shared clonotypes between healthy human individuals. Some clones are missing from TCRdb's copy, which holds only in-frame ones; the method was immunoSEQ multiplex PCR. The sample shows hundreds of thousands of clones, approximately 96% of them seen only once. Positively selected for CCR7, the CD45RO-negative cells used as naive CD8 cells excluded terminally differentiated effector memory CD45RA+ cells. The sequencing input was naive CD8+ T cells sorted from blood. Source of these receptors: a woman in her twenties or thirties in good health.

This clone was detected once. V is TRBV14 and J is TRBJ1-4; D is possibly TRBD1 (5 bases). CDR3 length: 14 amino acids. V shed 3 bases and J shed 8 bases, with 13 bases lying between them. CDR1 SGHDN and CDR2 FVKESK come from the germline V gene. CDR3 region: CASSHWDAPEKLFF. CDR3 nucleotides: TGTGCCAGCAGCCATTGGGACGCTCCGGAAAAACTGTTTTTT.

The chain joins TRBV15 to TRBJ2-5; D tentatively fits TRBD1 or TRBD2 (6 bases each). Germline V lookup: CDR1 LNHNV, CDR2 YYDKDF (reference sequence). This CDR3 comprises 15 residues. V was pared by 4 bases and J by 11 bases, with 23 bases between. The CDR3, as DNA: TGTGCCACCAGCATACCCGGGGGCAGCTTTTTAGAGCAGTACTTC. Translating it yields CATSIPGGSFLEQYF.

The rearrangement uses TRBV7-9 and TRBJ2-2, with 12 bases lining up with TRBD2. With 4 bases clipped from V and 0 bases from J, the junction kept 9 bases outside the gene matches. CDR3 size: 19 residues. Per the germline V gene, CDR1 is SEHNR and CDR2 is FQNEAQ (reference sequence). CDR3 sequence (DNA): TGTGCCAGCAGCTCCAGTACGCTAGCGGGAGGGCCGAACACCGGGGAGCTGTTTTTT. Residues: CASSSSTLAGGPNTGELFF.

V is TRBV4-1 and J is TRBJ2-5; D could derive from TRBD1 or TRBD2 (5 bases each). The V end lost 0 bases, the J end lost 3 bases, and 14 bases lay between the germline ends. Germline assignment: CDR1 MGHRA and CDR2 YSYEKL. The CDR3 is 16 residues long. DNA of the CDR3: TGCGCCAGCAGCCAAGATCGCCGGGACGTGGAAGAGACCCAGTACTTC. Its protein is CASSQDRRDVEETQYF.

J is TRBJ1-1 and V is TRBV27; perhaps TRBD1 as D (6 bases). V dropped 5 bases and J dropped 7 bases, with 14 bases sitting between them. The CDR3 spans 13 residues. From germline, CDR1 is MNHEY and CDR2 SMNVEV (reference sequence). This chain's CDR3 is CASSKGRRGEAFF. The CDR3 coding sequence is TGTGCCAGCAGTAAGGGACGCAGGGGTGAAGCTTTCTTT.

The chain combines TRBV2 with TRBJ1-1; tentatively, D is TRBD1 (5 bases). The CDR3 has 15 amino acids. The V gene's germline CDR1 is SNHLY and CDR2 FYNNEI. The ends were cut back, 0 bases at V and 4 bases at J, with 12 bases in the middle. The CDR3 coding sequence is TGTGCCAGCAGTGAAGCGGTAGGGGCGGGCACTGAAGCTTTCTTT. It specifies CASSEAVGAGTEAFF.

The chain recombines TRBV6-5 with TRBJ2-3; unclear D gene. CDR1 and CDR2 from the germline V gene are MNHEY and SVGAGI. V was shortened by 6 bases and J by 6 bases, with 4 bases between the two germline ends. The CDR3 sequence is 10 residues long. DNA for the CDR3: TGTGCCAGCAGGGCCGATACGCAGTATTTT. Protein: CASRADTQYF.

This clone was seen once. This chain's CDR3 is CAFVKQRYEQYF. CDR3 sequence (DNA): TGTGCCTTCGTAAAACAGCGCTACGAGCAGTACTTC. This sequence joins TRBV30 and TRBJ2-7; D is uncertain. V was pared by 7 bases and J by 3 bases, with 13 bases between. This CDR3 has 12 amino acids. CDR1 is GTSNPN and CDR2 is SVGIG in the germline V gene (reference sequence).

The chain recombines TRBV29-1 with TRBJ2-1; 14 nucleotides agree with TRBD2. The CDR3 is made up of 18 amino acids. The V and J ends lost 7 bases and 2 bases, in that order; junction bases with no gene match: 13. Germline CDR1 SQVTM, CDR2 ANQGSEA. CDR3 in amino acids: CSARLAGGDGAPYNEQFF. CDR3 bases: TGCAGCGCTCGACTAGCGGGAGGGGATGGGGCCCCCTACAATGAGCAGTTCTTC.

The J gene is TRBJ2-1, the V gene TRBV19; 8 bases align to TRBD1. Trimming took 3 bases from V and 2 from J; bases not matched to a gene: 9. This CDR3 spans 17 amino acids. Per germline, CDR1 LNHDA and CDR2 SQIVND (reference sequence). The CDR3 nucleotides read TGTGCCAGTAGTATGGACACAGGGGGGATCACCTACAATGAGCAGTTCTTC. Its protein product is CASSMDTGGITYNEQFF.

In this sample, this clone turned up once. V and J are TRBV5-5 and TRBJ2-2; 8 bases fit TRBD1. The length of the CDR3 is 19 residues. V dropped 2 bases and J dropped 4; count of bases not matched to a gene: 16. Germline V lookup: CDR1 SGHKS, CDR2 YYEKEE (reference sequence). The CDR3 DNA reads as TGTGCCAGCAGCTTCGAAACGACAGGGGATGCGATTGGCACCGGGGAGCTGTTTTTT. Translating gives CASSFETTGDAIGTGELFF.

The chain uses TRBV6-5 and TRBJ2-1; D gene uncertain. This CDR3 has 13 amino acids. Trimming left V 2 bases short and J 5 bases short, with 7 bases between. Germline values: CDR1 MNHEY, CDR2 SVGAGI. CDR3 sequence: CASSYMGNNEQFF. DNA of the CDR3: TGTGCCAGCAGTTACATGGGGAACAATGAGCAGTTCTTC.

The rearrangement links TRBV28 to TRBJ2-1; D is unclear. The CDR3 covers 15 residues. The germline V and J ends were trimmed by 10 bases and 3 bases, with 19 bases remaining between them. Germline CDR1 and CDR2: MDHEN and SYDVKM. This CDR3 is CATRRRAVYYNEQFF. Here the CDR3 DNA reads TGTGCCACCCGTCGAAGGGCGGTTTACTACAATGAGCAGTTCTTC.

The chain employs TRBV13 and TRBJ2-1, with 13 bases lining up with TRBD2. Germline CDR1 reads PRHDT; CDR2 reads FYEKMQ (reference sequence). Losses at the gene ends were 1 base for V and 9 bases for J; bases not matched to a gene: 12. The CDR3 contains 18 residues. The CDR3, as DNA: TGTGCCAGCAGCTTAGAACGGACTAGCGGGAGTAAAGGTGGTGAGCAGTTCTTC. This encodes CASSLERTSGSKGGEQFF. Full variable domain (remainder filled in from reference TRBV13 and TRBJ2-1): AAGVIQSPRHLIKEKRETATLKCYPIPRHDTVYWYQQGPGQDPQFLISFYEKMQSDKGSIPDRFSAQQFSDYHSELNMSSLELGDSALYFCASSLERTSGSKGGEQFFGPGTRLTVL.

This sequence joins TRBV2 and TRBJ2-1; D gene uncertain. Germline V gene sequence: CDR1 SNHLY, CDR2 FYNNEI. The CDR3 length is 14 residues. Trimming pared 8 bases from V and 3 bases from J, leaving 14 bases between. CDR3 amino acids: CASGNRESYNEQFF. In nucleotides, the CDR3 is TGTGCCAGCGGTAACAGAGAAAGCTACAATGAGCAGTTCTTC.

The rearrangement uses TRBV2 and TRBJ2-7; D unclear. Germline V gene data show CDR1 as SNHLY and CDR2 as FYNNEI. CDR3 length: 14 residues. V shed 8 bases and J shed 0 bases, with 14 bases lying between them. The CDR3 region is CASASRSRSYEQYF. CDR3 coding DNA: TGTGCCAGCGCCTCTAGATCTCGCTCCTACGAGCAGTACTTC.

Concerning this clone: The junction and the germline gene differ at one end; a read error may be behind it. The rearrangement uses TRBV7-6 and TRBJ1-5; D might be TRBD1 (6 bases). Germline CDR1 and CDR2: SGHVS and FNYEAQ. This CDR3 contains 17 residues. The CDR3: CASSLKVRGRSHQPQHF. CDR3 bases: TGTGCCAGCAGCTTGAAAGTTCGGGGGCGTAGCCATCAGCCCCAGCATTTT.

This clone occurred once. V gene TRBV9 combines with J gene TRBJ2-7, with TRBD2 matching over 9 bases. Trimming at V came to 4 bases and at J to 6 bases, leaving 8 bases not matched to a gene. This CDR3 region has 14 residues. Germline CDR1 and CDR2: SGDLS and YYNGEE. Written as DNA, the CDR3 is TGTGCCAGCAGCTCCGGGACTAGCCCCGGCGAGCAGTACTTC. Its translation: CASSSGTSPGEQYF.

CDR3: CASSQVMKADGYTF. Written as DNA, the CDR3 is TGCGCCAGCAGCCAAGTAATGAAGGCCGATGGCTACACCTTC. The chain carries TRBV4-1 and TRBJ1-2; unclear D gene. This CDR3 region has 14 residues. In germline, CDR1 is MGHRA, CDR2 YSYEKL. V was cut by 1 base and J by 6 bases, with 12 bases left in between.

The rearrangement joins TRBV9 to TRBJ2-7, with 7 bases identical to TRBD2. The CDR3 loop spans 16 amino acids. The germline V gene encodes CDR1 SGDLS and CDR2 YYNGEE. V trimming: 0 bases; J trimming: 3 bases; junction bases outside the gene matches: 9. Here the CDR3 DNA reads TGTGCCAGCAGCGTAGGCTCGGTAGCGGGCCTCTACGAGCAGTACTTC. Translating gives CASSVGSVAGLYEQYF. The full variable domain, in which reference TRBV9 and TRBJ2-7 provide the parts outside the CDR3, is DSGVTQTPKHLITATGQRVTLRCSPRSGDLSVYWYQQSLDQGLQFLIQYYNGEERAKGNILERFSAQQFPDLHSELNLSSLELGDSALYFCASSVGSVAGLYEQYFGPGTRLTVT.

The chain uses TRBV15 and TRBJ2-7; TRBD1 aligns across 7 bases. The J segment lost 3 bases and the V segment lost 0 bases, leaving 17 bases of the junction unmatched. CDR1 LNHNV and CDR2 YYDKDF come from the germline V gene (reference sequence). CDR3 length: 19 amino acids. The CDR3 region has the DNA TGTGCCACCAGCAGAGATTTCGGCATGGAAACAGGGGCGATCTACGAGCAGTACTTC. Its translation is CATSRDFGMETGAIYEQYF.

The chain recombines TRBV6-5 with TRBJ2-5, with D maybe TRBD1 (6 bases). V lost 3 bases, J lost 6 bases, and 14 bases lay in between. Per germline, CDR1 MNHEY and CDR2 SVGAGI. The CDR3 has 14 residues. CDR3 DNA: TGTGCCAGCAGTTATCAACAGGGTTCAAAGACCCAGTACTTC. As protein: CASSYQQGSKTQYF.

This clone appeared a few times. The J gene is TRBJ1-1, the V gene TRBV9; D gene unclear. The CDR3 is made up of 11 amino acids. Germline V gene lookup returns CDR1 SGDLS and CDR2 YYNGEE. V lost 5 bases to trimming and J lost 3 bases, with 5 bases between them. In DNA, the CDR3 is TGTGCCAGCAGTCCACACACTGAAGCTTTCTTT. Translating it yields CASSPHTEAFF.

This clone showed up just once. The rearrangement uses TRBV18 and TRBJ2-1; D remains unclear. The CDR3 sequence is 14 residues long. Trimming left V 3 bases short and J 5 bases short, with 11 bases between. Germline loops: CDR1 KGHSH, CDR2 LQKENI. The CDR3 is CASSPGRSHNEQFF. In DNA, the CDR3 is TGTGCCAGCTCACCCGGCAGGTCCCACAATGAGCAGTTCTTC.

This clone was picked up one time. The gene calls are TRBV28 and TRBJ2-7; TRBD2 matches 7 bases. Germline V gene data show CDR1 as MDHEN and CDR2 as SYDVKM. CDR3 length equals 14 residues. The V segment lost 6 bases and the J segment 7 bases; nucleotides outside the gene matches: 12. CDR3 in amino acids: CASRQTGGSGEQYF. CDR3 sequence (DNA): TGTGCCAGCAGACAAACGGGCGGGAGTGGGGAGCAGTACTTC.

The J gene is TRBJ1-2, the V gene TRBV27; 8 bases align to TRBD1. The CDR3 has 14 residues. CDR1 and CDR2 (germline): MNHEY, SMNVEV (reference sequence). V lost 7 bases, J lost 7 bases, and 11 bases stayed unmatched. CDR3 DNA: TGTGCCAGCACTCCGGACAGGGCTAAGGCTGGCTACACCTTC. This codes for CASTPDRAKAGYTF.

The genes are TRBV9 and TRBJ2-3, with D hard to call. This CDR3 region has 14 residues. V lost 4 bases to trimming and J lost 2 bases, with 11 bases between them. CDR1 and CDR2 (germline): SGDLS, YYNGEE. CDR3 sequence (DNA): TGTGCCAGCAGCCCGCCGGCGGACACAGATACGCAGTATTTT. Amino acid sequence: CASSPPADTDTQYF.

This chain links TRBV27 with TRBJ2-2; 8 bases agree with TRBD2. The CDR3 extends over 16 amino acids. With 5 bases clipped from V and 2 bases from J, the junction kept 7 bases outside the gene matches. Germline-derived CDR1 and CDR2 are MNHEY and SMNVEV (reference sequence). CDR3 region: CASSLLGRGNTGELFF. The DNA for the CDR3 is TGTGCCAGCAGTCTCCTCGGGAGGGGAAACACCGGGGAGCTGTTTTTT.

The rearrangement links TRBV10-1 to TRBJ1-5; D is ambiguous. Germline V gene lookup returns CDR1 WNHNN and CDR2 SYGVQD (reference sequence). The CDR3 loop spans 10 amino acids. With 6 bases removed from V and 5 bases from J, the gap between germline ends came to 2 bases. CDR3 in amino acids: CASRYQPQHF. The CDR3, as DNA: TGCGCCAGCAGATATCAGCCCCAGCATTTT.

The chain joins TRBV27 to TRBJ2-7; D possibly corresponds to TRBD2 (7 bases). The CDR3 consists of 15 residues. The V end was cut by 8 bases, the J end by 3 bases, with 20 bases between. Germline V gene sequence: CDR1 MNHEY, CDR2 SMNVEV (reference sequence). The CDR3 DNA reads TGTGCCAGCGGGGCTGGCGGGGGCCTTCTCTACGAGCAGTACTTC. Translation gives CASGAGGGLLYEQYF.

The chain uses TRBV29-1 and TRBJ2-7; 13 bases line up with TRBD2. The CDR3 spans 14 residues. J was trimmed by 6 bases and V by 4 bases; bases with no gene match: 6. Germline lookup yields CDR1 SQVTM and CDR2 ANQGSEA. Here the CDR3 DNA reads TGCAGCGTTGTTTGGACTAGCGGGAGCGGCGAGCAGTACTTC. Protein: CSVVWTSGSGEQYF.